A single sample gave rise to the 21 T cell receptor beta chains below, sequenced in a study of vaccination effects on CD4 cells after COVID-19. Assay: immunoSEQ multiplex PCR; the TCRdb copy retains only in-frame clones and omits some. This sample has under 70,000 clones, with just under 75% found just once. Their target antigens are unknown. CD4+ T cells were isolated after around ten days of culture. The participants, recipients of two vaccine doses, got either BNT162b2 or mRNA-1273. The sample here was CD4+ T cells from PBMCs cultured without peptide, taken after COVID-19 vaccination. The receptors here all came from a human donor who received a COVID-19 vaccine.

This clone appeared a few times. V usage is TRBV25-1 and J usage is TRBJ1-4; D ambiguous. The V and J ends lost 1 base and 10 bases respectively, with 10 bases between them. Germline assignment: CDR1 MGHDK and CDR2 SYGVNS. The CDR3 is made up of 13 amino acids. This CDR3 reads CASSELDPRKLFF. The CDR3 DNA sequence: TGTGCCAGCAGTGAATTGGACCCCCGAAAACTGTTTTTT. The variable domain in full, with the rest retrieved from reference TRBV25-1 and TRBJ1-4, is EADIYQTPRYLVIGTGKKITLECSQTMGHDKMYWYQQDPGMELHLIHYSYGVNSTEKGDLSSESTVSRIRTEHFPLTLESARPSHTSQYLCASSELDPRKLFFGSGTQLSVL.

The genes are TRBV6-5 and TRBJ1-2; 7 bases are a match to TRBD1. The CDR3 is made up of 15 amino acids. The germline gives CDR1 MNHEY, CDR2 SVGAGI. V lost 7 bases to trimming and J lost 4 bases; unmatched junction nucleotides: 12. The chain's CDR3 is CASTNRGGTGYGYTF. The CDR3 DNA is TGTGCCAGCACCAACAGGGGCGGTACGGGCTATGGCTACACCTTC.

The J gene is TRBJ2-3, the V gene TRBV9, with a tentative D call TRBD2 (6 bases). Germline V gives CDR1 SGDLS, CDR2 YYNGEE. Deletions cut 1 base from V and 0 bases from J, with 12 bases between. CDR3 length equals 16 residues. The CDR3 reads CASSVRGGASTDTQYF. The CDR3 nucleotides are TGTGCCAGCAGCGTAAGAGGCGGGGCTAGCACAGATACGCAGTATTTT.

This chain uses TRBV24-1 with TRBJ2-1; D is unclear. There are 16 residues in the CDR3. V shed 2 bases and J shed 4 bases, with 14 bases lying between them. Germline-derived CDR1 and CDR2 are KGHDR and SFDVKD. CDR3 in DNA: TGTGCCACCAGTGATTCTTCACTGGGCCTGTACAATGAGCAGTTCTTC. Translating gives CATSDSSLGLYNEQFF.

This clone appeared once. The genes are TRBV24-1 and TRBJ2-3; D is uncertain. The CDR3 runs 15 residues. Germline-derived CDR1 and CDR2 are KGHDR and SFDVKD. Trimming shortened V by 3 bases and J by 6 bases, and 15 bases separated the two germline ends. This CDR3 reads CATSDVRTTGDTQYF. Written as DNA, the CDR3 is TGTGCCACCAGTGATGTCCGGACCACCGGGGATACGCAGTATTTT.

The chain couples TRBV6-6 to TRBJ1-4, with TRBD1 as a possible D gene (5 bases). This CDR3 has 16 residues. From germline, CDR1 is MNHNY and CDR2 SVGAGI (reference sequence). Trimming removed 0 bases from V and 5 bases from J, with 13 bases in between. As DNA, the CDR3 is TGTGCCAGCAGTTACTCCCGACAGCGAAGGAATGAAAAACTGTTTTTT. Translation gives CASSYSRQRRNEKLFF.

This rearrangement joins TRBV19 to TRBJ1-1; no definite D call. The CDR3 is made up of 13 amino acids. CDR1 LNHDA and CDR2 SQIVND come from the germline V gene (reference sequence). The ends were cut back, 6 bases at V and 0 bases at J, with 8 bases in the middle. CDR3 amino acids: CASRYTLNTEAFF. In DNA, the CDR3 is TGTGCCAGTAGGTACACACTGAACACTGAAGCTTTCTTT.

The CDR3, as DNA: TGTGCCTGGAGTTCCACTCCGGGACAGGGGGCTGGTGGCAATCAGCCCCAGCATTTT. This gives the protein CAWSSTPGQGAGGNQPQHF. The rearrangement uses TRBV30 and TRBJ1-5, with 12 nucleotides matching TRBD1. The CDR3 is 19 amino acids. Trimming removed 2 bases from V and 2 bases from J; junction bases left unmatched: 13. In germline, CDR1 is GTSNPN, CDR2 SVGIG (reference sequence).

The V gene is TRBV6-5, the J gene TRBJ1-1; 8 positions agree with TRBD1. This CDR3 comprises 14 residues. With V trimmed by 6 bases and J by 1 base, 4 bases remained unmatched. From germline, CDR1 is MNHEY and CDR2 SVGAGI. The CDR3 protein is CASSRTGWNTEAFF. The CDR3 DNA follows: TGTGCCAGCAGCCGGACAGGGTGGAACACTGAAGCTTTCTTT.

The chain links TRBV9 to TRBJ2-5; TRBD1 aligns across 8 bases. The CDR3 extends over 19 amino acids. Trimming cost V 3 bases and J 5 bases; bases outside gene matches: 21. Germline V CDR1 and CDR2: SGDLS, YYNGEE. The CDR3 sequence is CASSASPGQRLRDRETQYF. CDR3 DNA: TGTGCCAGCAGCGCGTCTCCGGGACAAAGGCTTCGGGACAGGGAGACCCAGTACTTC.

The rearrangement joins TRBV18 to TRBJ1-5; no reliable D call. The CDR3 is made up of 14 amino acids. CDR1 is KGHSH and CDR2 is LQKENI in the germline V gene. The V end lost 2 bases, the J end lost 4 bases, and 9 bases lay between the germline ends. CDR3 loop: CASSPSAGNQPQHF. Here the CDR3 DNA reads TGTGCCAGCTCACCAAGTGCGGGGAATCAGCCCCAGCATTTT.

This clone was recorded only once. The DNA for the CDR3 is TGCGCCAGCAGCTTAGTCAGCCAAGAGACCCAGTACTTC. Protein sequence: CASSLVSQETQYF. The J gene is TRBJ2-5, the V gene TRBV5-1; D not resolved. V lost 2 bases and J 1 base, leaving 6 bases between the germline ends. Germline assignment: CDR1 SGHRS and CDR2 YFSETQ. The CDR3 is 13 residues long. Combining the CDR3 with reference TRBV5-1 and TRBJ2-5 gives the whole variable domain KAGVTQTPRYLIKTRGQQVTLSCSPISGHRSVSWYQQTPGQGLQFLFEYFSETQRNKGNFPGRFSGRQFSNSRSEMNVSTLELGDSALYLCASSLVSQETQYFGPGTRLLVL.

The rearrangement links TRBV5-3 to TRBJ2-3; 13 nucleotides align to TRBD2. Being an ORF, TRBV5-3 has a function that is uncertain. This CDR3 is built from 20 residues. The J segment lost 1 base and the V segment lost 4 bases, leaving 15 bases of the junction unmatched. The CDR3 nucleotides are TGTGCCAGAAGCCCCCGGACAGGGACTAGCGGGGCAATGCGCACAGATACGCAGTATTTT. Translation gives CARSPRTGTSGAMRTDTQYF.

This clone was seen only a few times. The chain recombines TRBV19 with TRBJ1-5; possibly TRBD1 for D (6 bases). The CDR3 consists of 14 residues. Per the germline V gene, CDR1 is LNHDA and CDR2 is SQIVND (reference sequence). Trimming removed 0 bases from V and 11 bases from J, with 14 bases in between. The CDR3 sequence: CASSIDEGVGTQHF. DNA of the CDR3: TGTGCCAGTAGTATAGATGAGGGGGTTGGAACCCAGCATTTT.

The chain combines TRBV7-2 with TRBJ2-1; 10 bases match TRBD2. CDR1 and CDR2 from the germline V gene are SGHTA and FQGNSA. This CDR3 has 15 residues. With 5 bases clipped from V and 7 bases from J, the junction kept 8 bases outside the gene matches. The CDR3 nucleotides are TGTGCCAGCAGCACAGCGGGGGGGCCGGGGAATGAGCAGTTCTTC. This translates into CASSTAGGPGNEQFF.

The rearrangement uses TRBV15 and TRBJ2-1; 14 nucleotides align to TRBD2. After removal of 2 bases from V and 5 bases from J, the junction contained 8 bases not matched to a gene. The CDR3 has 18 amino acids. Germline lookup yields CDR1 LNHNV and CDR2 YYDKDF (reference sequence). This CDR3 reads CATSRLGLAGGGNNEQFF. The CDR3 DNA follows: TGTGCCACCAGCAGACTCGGACTAGCGGGGGGAGGAAACAATGAGCAGTTCTTC. Filled out from reference TRBV15 and TRBJ2-1, the complete variable domain reads DAMVIQNPRYQVTQFGKPVTLSCSQTLNHNVMYWYQQKSSQAPKLLFHYYDKDFNNEADTPDNFQSRRPNTSFCFLDIRSPGLGDTAMYLCATSRLGLAGGGNNEQFFGPGTRLTVL.

The chain uses TRBV18 and TRBJ1-2; no definite D call. Deletions cut 4 bases from V and 6 bases from J, with 15 bases between. The CDR3 has 14 residues. CDR1 and CDR2 from the germline V gene are KGHSH and LQKENI. DNA for the CDR3: TGTGCCAGCTCACATAATCAGGAGAACCATGGCTACACCTTC. Translating it yields CASSHNQENHGYTF. Supplemented by reference TRBV18 and TRBJ1-2, the full variable domain reads NAGVMQNPRHLVRRRGQEARLRCSPMKGHSHVYWYRQLPEEGLKFMVYLQKENIIDESGMPKERFSAEFPKEGPSILRIQQVVRGDSAAYFCASSHNQENHGYTFGSGTRLTVV.

This clone was counted a few times. The rearrangement joins TRBV21-1 to TRBJ1-4; the table's TRBD1 call for D was not verified on the DNA. TRBV21-1 has pseudogene status. The CDR3 contains 16 residues. The CDR3 DNA reads as TGTGCCAGCAGCAAAGGAAAGGGGAAAATTCGGATAGAACTGTTTTTT. Its translation is CASSKGKGKIRIELFF.

As DNA, the CDR3 is TGTGCCAGCAGTGAAGGGTCTCGGCCCCAATACGTC. This translates into CASSEGSRPQYV. This chain joins TRBV2 and TRBJ2-7; D remains ambiguous. The CDR3 has 12 amino acids. The germline V gene has CDR1 SNHLY and CDR2 FYNNEI. V was trimmed by 1 base and J by 13 bases, leaving 14 bases between them.

The chain joins TRBV5-4 to TRBJ2-5, with 8 bases that match TRBD2. The V gene's germline CDR1 is SGHNT and CDR2 YYREEE (reference sequence). After removal of 4 bases from V and 2 bases from J, the junction contained 13 bases not matched to a gene. The CDR3 is 17 amino acids. The CDR3 DNA follows: TGTGCCAGCAGCCTTCAGCCCCGGGGGGGCCGACAAGAGACCCAGTACTTC. Translated: CASSLQPRGGRQETQYF. The full variable domain, in which reference TRBV5-4 and TRBJ2-5 provide the parts outside the CDR3, is ETGVTQSPTHLIKTRGQQVTLRCSSQSGHNTVSWYQQALGQGPQFIFQYYREEENGRGNFPPRFSGLQFPNYSSELNVNALELDDSALYLCASSLQPRGGRQETQYFGPGTRLLVL.

V gene TRBV12-3 or TRBV12-4 combines with J gene TRBJ1-5; D possibly corresponds to TRBD1 (6 bases). CDR3 length: 13 amino acids. The germline V and J ends were trimmed by 10 bases and 9 bases, with 19 bases remaining between them. CDR3 region: CATSLGGPWPQHF. CDR3 DNA sequence: TGTGCCACTTCCTTAGGGGGGCCCTGGCCCCAGCATTTT.